This T cell receptor beta chain is from a study of CD8 T cells in ankylosing spondylitis. Many counts were recorded for this clonotype. Trimming took 2 bases from V and 1 from J, leaving 9 bases between them. This CDR3 spans 15 amino acids. TCRdb re-derived calls from the 5' RACE reads in MiXCR, one entry per CDR3 protein. The sample consists of more than 100,000 distinct CDR3 sequences, roughly an eighth of them appearing once. The sequence was collected from a female donor with ankylosing spondylitis or in good health (not recorded which). The J gene is TRBJ1-5, the V gene TRBV12-3 or TRBV12-4, with a weak D call TRBD1 (5 bases). Sequenced sample: blood, either unsorted or a sorted T cell fraction (not recorded which). The CDR3 coding sequence is TGTGCCAGCAGTTTACGACAGCAGAGCAATCAGCCCCAGCATTTT. This translates into CASSLRQQSNQPQHF.